These T cell receptor beta chains were read from a single sample in a study of blood T cell repertoires in COVID-19. Libraries were prepared by immunoSEQ multiplex PCR; TCRdb keeps only in-frame clonotypes and omits some of them. The data show more than 25,000 clones, with around 92% seen just once and roughly 0.59% held by the top ten. The source material was peripheral blood. The source of these receptors is a woman aged 40 to 50 with active or convalescent COVID-19. Each CDR3 is given with its conserved first and last residue. A D gene is named only where the DNA matches it firmly. Size tells how often a clone was seen (once, few, many) or the class of an expanded clone, and some rows leave it out.

J gene	clone size	D gene	V gene	CDR3 DNA	CDR3 protein
TRBJ1-6	once	NA	TRBV30	TGTGCCTGGAGTGGCGCAGGTAGCTCCTATAATTCACCCCTCCACTTT	CAWSGAGSSYNSPLHF
TRBJ1-1	NA	NA	TRBV4-3	TGCGCCAGCAGCCTAGGTAGAGCGGGAGGGACCGAAGCTTTCTTT	CASSLGRAGGTEAFF
TRBJ2-3	NA	TRBD2	TRBV5-1	TGCGCCAGCAGCCCCCGGACTAGCGGAGGTCCCACAGATACGCAGTATTTT	CASSPRTSGGPTDTQYF
TRBJ1-5	NA	NA	TRBV7-9	TGTGCCAGCAGCCCAGTCGGACAGCCTAATCAGCCCCAGCATTTT	CASSPVGQPNQPQHF
TRBJ2-1	NA	NA	TRBV12-5	TGTGCTAGTGGTTTTGGGGCGGGACAGAATGAGCAGTTCTTC	CASGFGAGQNEQFF
TRBJ1-1	NA	NA	TRBV27	TGTGCCAGCAGTTTACGACAGACGAACACTGAAGCTTTCTTT	CASSLRQTNTEAFF
TRBJ2-3	NA	TRBD2	TRBV3-1/TRBV3-2	TGTGCCAGCTCCCGGGCGGGACCCGGGACTAGCGGGAGCACAGATACGCAGTATTTT	CASSRAGPGTSGSTDTQYF
TRBJ2-7	NA	TRBD2	TRBV5-1	TGCGCCAGCAGCTTGTCAGCGGGAACCTACGAGCAGTACTTC	CASSLSAGTYEQYF
TRBJ1-2	NA	NA	TRBV5-1	TGCGCCAGCAGCTTGGCCCCCGACAGGCCCCAGGGTGATGGCTACACCTTC	CASSLAPDRPQGDGYTF
TRBJ1-3	NA	NA	TRBV4-3	TGCGCCAGCAGCCAGAACAGAGCCTCTGGAAACACCATATATTTT	CASSQNRASGNTIYF
TRBJ1-5	NA	TRBD1	TRBV29-1	TGCAGCGTTTTACAGGGGGGCAATCAGCCCCAGCATTTT	CSVLQGGNQPQHF
TRBJ1-2	NA	NA	TRBV28	TGTGCCAGCAGTTTCCTGACAGAAGGCTACACCTTC	CASSFLTEGYTF
TRBJ2-2	NA	TRBD2	TRBV12-5	TGTGCTAGTGGTCCCCGGGGAGGGCGGAACACCGGGGAGCTGTTTTTT	CASGPRGGRNTGELFF
TRBJ1-5	NA	NA	TRBV27	TGTGCCAGCCGGCGACAGGTCGATCAGCCCCAGCATTTT	CASRRQVDQPQHF
TRBJ2-6	NA	TRBD1	TRBV18	TGTGCCAGCTCACCGGTTCCAGGGACAGGGGATTCTGGGGCCAACGTCCTGACTTTC	CASSPVPGTGDSGANVLTF
TRBJ2-5	NA	TRBD2	TRBV7-9	TGTGCCAGCAGCAGTACCCAAGGACTAGAGGGAGAGACCCAGTACTTC	CASSSTQGLEGETQYF
TRBJ2-1	NA	TRBD1	TRBV20-1	TGCAGTGCTTCTACAGGGGGCCGGCGGTTCTTC	CSASTGGRRFF
TRBJ2-2	NA	TRBD2	TRBV5-1	TGCGCCAGCATGACTAGCGGGAGGGGAGACGGGGAGCTGTTTTTT	CASMTSGRGDGELFF
TRBJ1-4	NA	NA	TRBV10-3	TGTGCCATCAGCCCCGGGGGGGGTGAAAAACTGTTTTTT	CAISPGGGEKLFF
TRBJ1-4	NA	NA	TRBV30	TGTGCCTGGAGTGAGGGGAGGGTCCGTGAAAAACTGTTTTTT	CAWSEGRVREKLFF
TRBJ1-3	NA	NA	TRBV5-1	TGCGCCAGCAGCTTGTTTACAGGTCCTACCTCTGGAAACACCATATATTTT	CASSLFTGPTSGNTIYF
TRBJ2-7	NA	NA	TRBV4-3	TGCGCCAGCAGCCGAACCACAGGGTCCGCCGAGCAGTACTTC	CASSRTTGSAEQYF
TRBJ2-2	few	NA	TRBV19	TGTGCCAGTAGTATGCTGGGCTCGAGCACCGGGGAGCTGTTTTTT	CASSMLGSSTGELFF
TRBJ1-4	NA	NA	TRBV28	TGTGCCAGCAGTCTACAGTATGGACTGTTTTTT	CASSLQYGLFF
TRBJ1-4	NA	NA	TRBV4-1	TGCGCCAGCAGCCAAGCTCCGAATGAAAAACTGTTTTTT	CASSQAPNEKLFF
TRBJ2-1	NA	NA	TRBV9	TGTGCCAGCAGCGTTTCTTGGACTGTCTCCTACAATGAGCAGTTCTTC	CASSVSWTVSYNEQFF